This T cell receptor beta chain was recorded in a study of OX40 agonist ivuxolimab in advanced cancers. Between the trimmed V and J ends, which lost 3 bases and 6 bases, there was a span of 17 bases. The germline V gene encodes CDR1 SNHLY and CDR2 FYNNEI. The CDR3 is 16 amino acids. Profiling relied on immunoSEQ multiplex PCR, and the TCRdb table lists in-frame clones only, not all of them. Of around 70,000 clones in the sample, about 91% were seen once. The TCR originated in an adult with an advanced solid tumor such as melanoma, head and neck, liver or kidney cancer. The source material was CD4+ or CD8+ T cells sorted from blood, sampled in a trial of the OX40 agonist ivuxolimab. The genes are TRBV2 and TRBJ1-4, with a possible D match to TRBD1 (5 bases). The CDR3 here is CASSDLGWGGDEKLFF. In nucleotides, the CDR3 is TGTGCCAGCAGTGACCTGGGATGGGGAGGGGATGAAAAACTGTTTTTT. Full variable domain (outside the CDR3, taken from reference TRBV2 and TRBJ1-4): EPEVTQTPSHQVTQMGQEVILRCVPISNHLYFYWYRQILGQKVEFLVSFYNNEISEKSEIFDDQFSVERPDGSNFTLKIRSTKLEDSAMYFCASSDLGWGGDEKLFFGSGTQLSVL.